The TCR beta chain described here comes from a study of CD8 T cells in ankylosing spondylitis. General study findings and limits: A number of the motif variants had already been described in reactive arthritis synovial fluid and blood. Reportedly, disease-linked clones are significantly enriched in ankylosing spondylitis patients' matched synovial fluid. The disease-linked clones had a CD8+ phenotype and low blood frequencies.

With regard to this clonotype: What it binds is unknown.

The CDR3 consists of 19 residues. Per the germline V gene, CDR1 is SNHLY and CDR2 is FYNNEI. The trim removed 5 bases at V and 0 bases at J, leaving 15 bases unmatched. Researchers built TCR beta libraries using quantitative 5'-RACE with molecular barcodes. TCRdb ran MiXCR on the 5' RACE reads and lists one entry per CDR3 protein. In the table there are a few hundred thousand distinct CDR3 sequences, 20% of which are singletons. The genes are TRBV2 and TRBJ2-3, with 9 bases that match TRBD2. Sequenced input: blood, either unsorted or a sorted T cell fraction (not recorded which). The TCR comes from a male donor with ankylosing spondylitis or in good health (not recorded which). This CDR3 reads CASSFGGGGNLVSTDTQYF. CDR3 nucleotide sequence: TGTGCCAGCAGTTTCGGCGGGGGGGGGAACCTTGTAAGCACAGATACGCAGTATTTT.